This TCR beta chain was observed in a study of shared clonotypes between healthy human individuals. The study, taken as a whole, reports: Clonotype sharing among donors was expected to depend on sequencing depth. Naive subsets, compared against memory subsets, generally had larger estimated richness values. Non-shared clonotypes displayed generation probabilities falling below those of clonotypes present in all four donors.

On this clone itself: Its antigen is undetermined.

TCRdb keeps only in-frame clones here, not all; method: immunoSEQ multiplex PCR. Of more than 2 million clones listed, about 93% are singletons. Positive CCR7 selection of CD45RO-negative cells yielded the naive CD8 cells, and terminally differentiated effector memory CD45RA+ cells were excluded. CDR3 length: 14 residues. Germline loops: CDR1 LNHDA, CDR2 SQIVND (reference sequence). The V gene lost 0 bases and the J gene lost 4 bases, with 7 bases spanning the gap. J is TRBJ1-5 and V is TRBV19; no reliable D call. Sample: naive CD8+ T cells from PBMCs. The receptor's source is a man aged 18-30 years in good health. Some clones in this sample may be carry-over from other donors' samples. CDR3 nucleotide sequence: TGTGCCAGTAGTATAGACGCGGGGAATCAGCCCCAGCATTTT. Protein: CASSIDAGNQPQHF.